Each of the 21 T cell receptor beta chains below was sequenced from the same sample in a study of PD-1 blockade in classical Hodgkin lymphoma. The patients all showed relapse after autologous stem cell transplantation, while their brentuximab vedotin exposure varied. Some clones are missing from TCRdb's copy, which holds only in-frame ones; the method was immunoSEQ multiplex PCR. The sample carries over 60,000 clones, 71% recorded once. The input for sequencing was peripheral blood mononuclear cells (PBMCs), taken before the second cycle of nivolumab. These TCRs come from a human donor with classical Hodgkin lymphoma.

This chain uses TRBV21-1 with TRBJ1-1. TRBV21-1 is reported as a pseudogene. The CDR3 spans 12 residues. CDR3 DNA: TGTGCCAGCATTACGGAGAACACTGAAGCTTTCTTT. It is translated as CASITENTEAFF.

A few counts support this clone. V gene TRBV10-2 combines with J gene TRBJ1-1; TRBD1 matches 8 bases. V dropped 6 bases and J dropped 5; count of bases not matched to a gene: 5. Germline CDR1 reads WSHSY; CDR2 reads SAAADI. The CDR3 extends over 13 amino acids. CDR3 in DNA: TGCGCCAGCAGGGACAGGGATGTGACTGAAGCTTTCTTT. Its protein product is CASRDRDVTEAFF.

This chain connects TRBV5-1 to TRBJ1-4; D gene unclear. The CDR3 extends over 15 amino acids. Germline CDR1 reads SGHRS; CDR2 reads YFSETQ. Trimming took 0 bases from V and 7 from J, leaving 13 bases between them. As DNA, the CDR3 is TGCGCCAGCAGCTTGGGACCCACAGACTCTGAAAAACTGTTTTTT. This encodes CASSLGPTDSEKLFF.

In DNA, the CDR3 is TGTGCCAGTACCCCCGACAGGAACTATGGCTACACCTTC. Amino acids: CASTPDRNYGYTF. J is TRBJ1-2 and V is TRBV19; D perhaps matches TRBD1 (6 bases). V lost 7 bases, J lost 2 bases, and 11 bases lay in between. This CDR3 is built from 13 residues. Germline V gene lookup returns CDR1 LNHDA and CDR2 SQIVND (reference sequence).

The chain has TRBV2 and TRBJ2-1; no clear D gene. Germline CDR1 is SNHLY and CDR2 is FYNNEI. V was cut by 4 bases and J by 6 bases, with 7 bases left in between. The CDR3 covers 12 residues. The CDR3 sequence: CASSVESNEQFF. The CDR3 DNA sequence: TGTGCCAGCAGTGTGGAATCCAATGAGCAGTTCTTC.

V and J are TRBV6-1 and TRBJ1-1; 7 bases match TRBD1. The V gene's germline CDR1 is MNHNS and CDR2 SASEGT. V shed 2 bases and J 6 bases; nucleotides not matched to a gene: 9. The CDR3 is 15 amino acids. The CDR3 here is CASSEIDRAWAEAFF. In nucleotides, the CDR3 is TGTGCCAGCAGTGAAATAGACAGGGCGTGGGCTGAAGCTTTCTTT.

The chain uses TRBV29-1 and TRBJ2-3, with D possibly being TRBD1 or TRBD2 (6 bases each). The CDR3 consists of 16 residues. Germline V gives CDR1 SQVTM, CDR2 ANQGSEA. V was clipped by 0 bases and J by 0 bases, with 13 bases between them. CDR3 region: CSVEELGGLSTDTQYF. CDR3 DNA sequence: TGCAGCGTTGAAGAGTTAGGGGGACTTAGCACAGATACGCAGTATTTT.

The genes are TRBV18 and TRBJ2-7; possible D gene TRBD2, 6 bases. This CDR3 comprises 14 residues. Germline values: CDR1 KGHSH, CDR2 LQKENI. Trimming pared 3 bases from V and 6 bases from J, leaving 15 bases between. The CDR3 DNA is TGTGCCAGCTCACCGAAGGCGGAGGGTGGCGAGCAGTACTTC. It encodes CASSPKAEGGEQYF.

The gene calls are TRBV6-1 and TRBJ1-1; D call uncertain. The germline gives CDR1 MNHNS, CDR2 SASEGT. V dropped 3 bases and J dropped 2 bases, with 4 bases sitting between them. The CDR3 extends over 12 amino acids. The CDR3 region is CASSETNTEAFF. DNA of the CDR3: TGTGCCAGCAGTGAGACTAACACTGAAGCTTTCTTT.

V and J are TRBV6-5 and TRBJ1-2; D might be TRBD1 (6 bases). V lost 5 bases, J lost 7 bases, and 8 bases lay in between. The germline CDR1 and CDR2 sequences are MNHEY and SVGAGI. The CDR3 is 11 residues long. The CDR3 coding sequence is TGTGCCAGCAGTGAGGGGGGTGGCTACACCTTC. This encodes CASSEGGGYTF.

This clone was seen only a few times. The chain uses TRBV5-6 and TRBJ1-3, with D maybe TRBD1 (6 bases). In germline, CDR1 is SGHDT, CDR2 YYEEEE. This CDR3 contains 14 residues. V was cut by 4 bases and J by 3 bases, with 11 bases left in between. CDR3 coding DNA: TGTGCCAGCAGCCTGGGGGCTGTTGGAAACACCATATATTTT. Translation gives CASSLGAVGNTIYF.

V usage is TRBV30 and J usage is TRBJ2-7; D unresolved. V was pared by 1 base and J by 0 bases, with 7 bases between. The germline V gene encodes CDR1 GTSNPN and CDR2 SVGIG (reference sequence). The CDR3 runs to 13 residues. CDR3 residues: CAWSEDSSYEQYF. The CDR3 DNA follows: TGTGCCTGGAGTGAAGATAGCTCCTACGAGCAGTACTTC.

The chain recombines TRBV5-1 with TRBJ1-1; possibly TRBD1 for D (6 bases). From germline, CDR1 is SGHRS and CDR2 YFSETQ. V shed 0 bases and J shed 9 bases, with 15 bases lying between them. The CDR3 totals 14 residues. The CDR3 region is CASSLAGTTSKAFF. CDR3 in DNA: TGCGCCAGCAGCTTGGCGGGGACAACCTCTAAAGCTTTCTTT.

This chain uses TRBV7-9 with TRBJ2-7; 7 nucleotides agree with TRBD1. The CDR3 has 16 residues. After removal of 5 bases from V and 6 bases from J, the junction contained 16 bases not matched to a gene. Germline V CDR1 and CDR2: SEHNR, FQNEAQ (reference sequence). The CDR3 DNA reads TGTGCCAGCAGCCCCCCGACAGGGCCGTACTCCATCGAGCAGTACTTC. As protein: CASSPPTGPYSIEQYF.

This chain uses TRBV5-5 with TRBJ1-2, with D possibly matching TRBD1 (5 bases). This CDR3 comprises 14 residues. Germline CDR1 SGHKS, CDR2 YYEKEE (reference sequence). The V and J ends lost 0 bases and 2 bases respectively, with 8 bases between them. CDR3 residues: CASSLVQANYGYTF. The CDR3 coding sequence is TGTGCCAGCAGCTTGGTACAGGCGAACTATGGCTACACCTTC.

The V call is TRBV6-5, the J call TRBJ2-5; D tentatively reads TRBD1 or TRBD2 (5 bases each). V shed 2 bases and J shed 2 bases, with 6 bases lying between them. Germline V gene lookup returns CDR1 MNHEY and CDR2 SVGAGI. This CDR3 has 13 amino acids. The CDR3 sequence is CASSYGGQETQYF. CDR3 coding DNA: TGTGCCAGCAGTTACGGGGGTCAAGAGACCCAGTACTTC.

CDR3 DNA: TGTGCCAGCAGTCCCGTTGGGTCCCAGTATGGCTACACCTTC. Its translation: CASSPVGSQYGYTF. The chain couples TRBV27 to TRBJ1-2, with D hard to call. Germline V gives CDR1 MNHEY, CDR2 SMNVEV (reference sequence). This CDR3 has 14 amino acids. V was cut by 5 bases and J by 5 bases, with 15 bases left in between.

The chain uses TRBV25-1 and TRBJ2-7, with 9 bases aligning to TRBD2. The germline gives CDR1 MGHDK, CDR2 SYGVNS. The CDR3 loop spans 14 amino acids. V dropped 6 bases and J dropped 2; count of bases not matched to a gene: 5. CDR3 in DNA: TGTGCCAGCAGCCTAGCGGGATGGACCTACGAGCAGTACTTC. Translated, it gives CASSLAGWTYEQYF.

The chain joins TRBV9 to TRBJ2-2; D is uncertain. Germline V gene lookup returns CDR1 SGDLS and CDR2 YYNGEE. This CDR3 has 15 amino acids. V dropped 0 bases and J dropped 4 bases, with 10 bases sitting between them. CDR3 sequence (DNA): TGTGCCAGCAGCGTAGGGGGTTACGGCACCGGGGAGCTGTTTTTT. This encodes CASSVGGYGTGELFF.

The genes are TRBV28 and TRBJ1-1; 11 nucleotides line up with TRBD1. The CDR3 sequence is 16 residues long. V lost 5 bases, J lost 4 bases, and 9 bases stayed unmatched. The germline CDR1 and CDR2 sequences are MDHEN and SYDVKM. CDR3 amino acids: CASSPSGTGGFTEAFF. CDR3 in DNA: TGTGCCAGCAGTCCGTCTGGGACAGGGGGTTTCACTGAAGCTTTCTTT.

The chain is built from TRBV7-9 and TRBJ2-3; TRBD2 aligns across 8 bases. This CDR3 is 16 amino acids long. CDR1 SEHNR and CDR2 FQNEAQ come from the germline V gene (reference sequence). The trim removed 1 base at V and 0 bases at J, leaving 3 bases unmatched. DNA of the CDR3: TGTGCCAGCAGCTTAGGGAGCGGGAGCAGCACAGATACGCAGTATTTT. Translation: CASSLGSGSSTDTQYF.